The clone carrying this T cell receptor beta chain appeared a few times. In the same sample, other DNA sequences code for this CDR3. PCR employed 60 Vbeta and 13 Jbeta primers. Sequencing used immunoSEQ multiplex PCR; TCRdb keeps in-frame clones, though not all of them. The repertoire holds tens of thousands of clones, with roughly 8.2% as singletons. There are 15 residues in the CDR3. CDR1 MDHEN and CDR2 SYDVKM come from the germline V gene. Losses at the gene ends were 6 bases for V and 6 bases for J; bases not matched to a gene: 10. The data originate from a study of cytomegalovirus exposure and HLA in healthy donors.

The chain carries TRBV28 and TRBJ2-2; TRBD1 matches at 7 bases. The origin of this receptor is a man between 45 and 60 years old in good health and CMV-seronegative. The source material was PBMCs. DNA for the CDR3: TGTGCCAGCAGCCCATCGGCAGGGGGAGCCGGGGAGCTGTTTTTT. Its protein product is CASSPSAGGAGELFF.